This T cell receptor beta chain was captured in a study of T cell repertoires in cytomegalovirus infection. Study-level background: The study used recently identified HLA-C-restricted and well-studied HLA-B-restricted CMV epitopes. Matching HLA type, along with CMV infection, was indicated by public TCR beta signatures.

The study, taken as a whole, reports: The cumulative frequency of public TCR beta families identified carriers of CMV plus the relevant HLA. There were HLA-C-restricted CMV-specific TCR beta clonotypes dominating the ex vivo response.

The CDR3 has 14 amino acids. CDR1 and CDR2 from the germline V gene are SGHTA and FQGTGA. The V segment lost 4 bases and the J segment 9 bases; nucleotides outside the gene matches: 9. TCRdb redid the calling of the reads with MiXCR, one entry per CDR3 protein. The repertoire holds approximately 390,000 distinct CDR3 sequences, with about 32% as singletons. Concerning this clonotype itself: Its specificity is unknown.

The chain couples TRBV7-3 to TRBJ2-7, with 10 positions matching TRBD1. The source of this sequence is a human donor in good health (CMV status not recorded). Some clones in this sample may be carry-over from other donors' samples. The starting material was cultured PBMCs, obtained from culture after CMV antigen stimulation. The DNA of the CDR3 is TGTGCCAGCAGCTCCGGGACAGGGGATTGGGGGCAGTACTTC. As protein: CASSSGTGDWGQYF.